These 16 T cell receptor beta chains were all obtained from the same sample, sequenced in a study of shared clonotypes between healthy human individuals. TCRdb's copy holds only in-frame clones and misses some; the assay was immunoSEQ multiplex PCR. Of 2 million to 2.5 million clones listed, 90% to 96% are singletons. Sequencing input: naive CD4+ T cells sorted from blood. As to subset: CD45RA+ positively selected. The receptors shown here come from a man in his late teens or twenties in good health.

V gene TRBV5-6 combines with J gene TRBJ1-4; perhaps TRBD1 as D (6 bases). Trimming pared 1 base from V and 6 bases from J, leaving 13 bases between. The CDR3 consists of 15 residues. Germline CDR1 SGHDT, CDR2 YYEEEE. The CDR3 protein is CASSLQGRMDEKLFF. DNA for the CDR3: TGTGCCAGCAGCTTGCAGGGGCGGATGGATGAAAAACTGTTTTTT.

The chain carries TRBV10-3 and TRBJ2-1; D is possibly TRBD2 (5 bases). Germline V gives CDR1 ENHRY, CDR2 SYGVKD. This CDR3 comprises 14 residues. Trimming left V 4 bases short and J 6 bases short, with 13 bases between. Here the CDR3 reads CAISVVESGNEQFF. The CDR3 DNA follows: TGTGCCATCAGTGTTGTTGAAAGCGGCAATGAGCAGTTCTTC.

The V gene is TRBV25-1, the J gene TRBJ1-5; D gene unclear. Deletions cut 6 bases from V and 3 bases from J, with 12 bases between. The CDR3 runs to 14 residues. Germline CDR1 MGHDK, CDR2 SYGVNS. The CDR3 region is CASRRAGVNQPQHF. Written as DNA, the CDR3 is TGTGCCAGCAGGCGGGCAGGCGTCAATCAGCCCCAGCATTTT.

The rearrangement uses TRBV30 and TRBJ2-4, with D perhaps TRBD1 (6 bases). Trimming took off 2 bases at V and 0 bases at J, with 17 bases between the two ends. The CDR3 length is 17 residues. CDR1 and CDR2 (germline): GTSNPN, SVGIG (reference sequence). This CDR3 is CAWSSSRDTLAKNIQYF. The CDR3 DNA reads TGTGCCTGGAGTTCATCCCGGGACACGCTAGCCAAAAACATTCAGTACTTC.

The V gene is TRBV6-5, the J gene TRBJ1-2; D may be TRBD1 (5 bases). Germline CDR1 is MNHEY and CDR2 is SVGAGI. Trimming pared 7 bases from V and 7 bases from J, leaving 10 bases between. CDR3 length equals 11 residues. Written as DNA, the CDR3 is TGTGCCAGCAACGCGGGGGGTGGCTACACCTTC. This gives the protein CASNAGGGYTF.

The gene calls are TRBV7-2 and TRBJ2-6, with D hard to call. Germline CDR1 is SGHTA and CDR2 is FQGNSA. The germline V and J ends were trimmed by 0 bases and 9 bases, with 12 bases remaining between them. This CDR3 is 15 amino acids long. CDR3 DNA sequence: TGTGCCAGCAGCTTAGCTCGACCCGGTGGCAACGTCCTGACTTTC. This encodes CASSLARPGGNVLTF.

The sample holds one count of this clone. The V and J genes are TRBV5-6 and TRBJ1-4, with D tentatively TRBD1 (5 bases). Germline V gene lookup returns CDR1 SGHDT and CDR2 YYEEEE. This CDR3 is built from 14 residues. V lost 0 bases, J lost 5 bases, and 8 bases lay in between. CDR3 nucleotide sequence: TGTGCCAGCAGCTTGGACAGGAAGAATGAAAAACTGTTTTTT. It translates to CASSLDRKNEKLFF.

The CDR3 coding sequence is TGTGCCAGCAGTCTAAAGGGACAGGGAAGCCCACAGTACTTC. It specifies CASSLKGQGSPQYF. This rearrangement joins TRBV27 to TRBJ2-7; 9 positions agree with TRBD1. J lost 10 bases, V lost 5 bases, and 12 bases had no gene match. Germline V gene sequence: CDR1 MNHEY, CDR2 SMNVEV (reference sequence). This CDR3 region has 14 residues.

The CDR3 spells CASSVASADSYEQYF. In DNA, the CDR3 is TGTGCCAGCAGCGTAGCTAGCGCTGACTCCTACGAGCAGTACTTC. The chain has TRBV9 and TRBJ2-7; tentatively, D is TRBD2 (6 bases). This CDR3 comprises 15 residues. In germline, CDR1 is SGDLS, CDR2 YYNGEE. V was trimmed by 0 bases and J by 0 bases, leaving 10 bases between them.

The rearrangement uses TRBV9 and TRBJ1-6; 8 nucleotides match TRBD1. The CDR3 consists of 15 residues. V was clipped by 0 bases and J by 9 bases; unmatched bases: 5. Germline-derived CDR1 and CDR2 are SGDLS and YYNGEE. The CDR3 DNA sequence: TGTGCCAGCAGCGTAGAGGTGACAGGGGCTTCACCCCTCCACTTT. Protein product: CASSVEVTGASPLHF.

J is TRBJ2-7 and V is TRBV27; D gene ambiguous. V was trimmed by 3 bases and J by 1 base, leaving 13 bases between them. Germline CDR1 reads MNHEY; CDR2 reads SMNVEV (reference sequence). The CDR3 loop spans 15 amino acids. CDR3 sequence: CASSFFSGRSYEQYF. DNA of the CDR3: TGTGCCAGCAGTTTTTTCTCCGGTAGGTCCTACGAGCAGTACTTC.

The chain combines TRBV9 with TRBJ1-4; the D is unclear. CDR1 and CDR2 from the germline V gene are SGDLS and YYNGEE. The CDR3 is made up of 15 amino acids. V lost 4 bases to trimming and J lost 1 base, with 11 bases between them. This CDR3 is CASSSHSLTNEKLFF. The CDR3 DNA is TGTGCCAGCAGCTCCCACTCGCTAACTAATGAAAAACTGTTTTTT.

This clone was detected once. The gene calls are TRBV30 and TRBJ1-5; no firm D call. Deletions cut 2 bases from V and 7 bases from J, with 15 bases between. Looked up from germline, CDR1 is GTSNPN and CDR2 is SVGIG (reference sequence). The CDR3 is 14 residues long. This CDR3 reads CAWSRAGNGQPQHF. The CDR3 DNA follows: TGTGCCTGGAGTAGGGCAGGTAATGGGCAGCCCCAGCATTTT.

The CDR3 sequence: CASTLRADNTGELFF. The CDR3 DNA sequence: TGTGCCAGCACCTTACGGGCGGACAACACCGGGGAGCTGTTTTTT. The V gene is TRBV9, the J gene TRBJ2-2, with D uncertain. V was trimmed by 6 bases and J by 2 bases, leaving 14 bases between them. The V gene's germline CDR1 is SGDLS and CDR2 YYNGEE. CDR3 size: 15 residues.

This chain links TRBV19 with TRBJ2-3, with D tentatively TRBD2 (5 bases). Trimming stripped 1 base from V and 1 base from J, with 6 bases between. Germline CDR1 and CDR2: LNHDA and SQIVND (reference sequence). The CDR3 consists of 14 residues. The CDR3 DNA reads TGTGCCAGTAGTATAGCGGAGGGCACAGATACGCAGTATTTT. Translating it yields CASSIAEGTDTQYF.

J is TRBJ2-7 and V is TRBV27; D perhaps matches TRBD1 (6 bases). The CDR3 contains 14 residues. CDR1 is MNHEY and CDR2 is SMNVEV in the germline V gene (reference sequence). V was pared by 8 bases and J by 3 bases, with 17 bases between. The CDR3 DNA sequence: TGTGCCAGCGGTGTTGACGGGACACTCTACGAGCAGTACTTC. It is translated as CASGVDGTLYEQYF.